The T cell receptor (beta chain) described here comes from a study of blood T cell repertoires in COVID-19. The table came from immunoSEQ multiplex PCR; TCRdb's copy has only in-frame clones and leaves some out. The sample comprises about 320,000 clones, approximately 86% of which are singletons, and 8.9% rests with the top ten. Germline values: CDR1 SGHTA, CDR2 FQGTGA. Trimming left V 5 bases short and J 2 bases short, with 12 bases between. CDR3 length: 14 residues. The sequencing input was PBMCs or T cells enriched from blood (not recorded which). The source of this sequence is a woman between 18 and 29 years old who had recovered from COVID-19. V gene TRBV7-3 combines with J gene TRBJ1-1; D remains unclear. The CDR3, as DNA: TGTGCCAGCAGCCTAGAGCCTTCTAACACTGAAGCTTTCTTT. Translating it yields CASSLEPSNTEAFF.